This T cell receptor beta chain is from a study of neurological immune-mediated disorders. V was clipped by 0 bases and J by 7 bases, with 16 bases between them. This CDR3 contains 15 residues. Germline V gene lookup returns CDR1 SGHRS and CDR2 YFSETQ. A single run covered 15-18 subjects with over 170 million TCR-beta sequences. TCRdb re-analysed the 5' RACE reads in MiXCR, keeping a single row per CDR3 protein. The sample has some 120,000 distinct CDR3 sequences; roughly 3.2% are singletons. Ten or more counts support this clonotype. Material: PBMCs. The chain has TRBV5-1 and TRBJ1-1; no clear D gene. The TCR was taken from a woman in her 30s with multiple sclerosis. The CDR3 DNA reads TGCGCCAGCAGCTTGGGATACGCCGAGGCAGTTGAAGCTTTCTTT. Protein product: CASSLGYAEAVEAFF.